This TCR beta chain is drawn from a study of identical twins. Study-wide results and caveats: Models underestimated how often monozygotic twins shared out-of-frame TCR alpha. An excess of low generation probability was shown by twin-shared out-of-frame alpha sequences.

Only a few counts were recorded for this clonotype. Its antigen is not known. The ends were cut back, 2 bases at V and 0 bases at J, with 17 bases in the middle. CDR1 MGHRA and CDR2 YSYEKL come from the germline V gene. The CDR3 has 18 amino acids. MiXCR, run by TCRdb on the 5' RACE reads, gives a single entry per CDR3 protein. Of hundreds of thousands of distinct CDR3 sequences in the sample, less than 10% were seen once. The same data also went into a second study, on yellow fever vaccine responses in identical twins.

This rearrangement joins TRBV4-1 to TRBJ2-1; a weak D match, TRBD1 (6 bases). What was sequenced was PBMCs. The sequence came from a woman younger than 35 in good health. The CDR3 reads CASSQSSGGQSSYNEQFF. CDR3 nucleotide sequence: TGCGCCAGCAGCCAATCCTCTGGGGGCCAAAGCTCCTACAATGAGCAGTTCTTC.